This T cell receptor beta chain derives from a study of T-cell reconstitution after alpha-beta-depleted transplantation in children. Findings and caveats of the study: The study reportedly traced alpha-beta T cells about two months after transplant to several hundred expanded graft clones. Newly generated T cells supplied most T-cell counts and diversity one year post-transplant.

This clonotype was recorded a few times. The antigen remains undetermined. Trimming shortened V by 4 bases and J by 7 bases, and 13 bases separated the two germline ends. In germline, CDR1 is SGDLS, CDR2 YYNGEE. The CDR3 loop spans 13 amino acids. Construction of the TCRbeta library involved unique molecular identifiers. TCRdb re-called the PCR reads with MiXCR, one entry per CDR3 protein. The sample has 450,000 to 550,000 distinct CDR3 sequences, about 10% seen once. The receptor was isolated from a female patient aged 2-9 years who had a stem cell transplant for aplastic anemia, so the T cells may come from the graft donor. The chain combines TRBV9 with TRBJ2-3; D is unresolved. The sample was PBMCs, mostly from graft donor cells, taken 180 days after TCRalphabeta/CD19-depleted stem cell transplant. DNA for the CDR3: TGTGCCAGCAGCTCCCCACGGGTCCATACGCAGTATTTT. Encoded protein: CASSSPRVHTQYF.